The clone carrying this TCR beta chain turned up a few times. Antigen specificity is unknown. Germline loops: CDR1 SGHAT, CDR2 FQNNGV. The CDR3 is 16 amino acids. V was cut by 1 base and J by 5 bases, with 17 bases left in between. The data derive from a study of spatial heterogeneity in lung cancer. The time point: sample taken at primary tumor resection. Unsorted whole RNA from tumor, nontumor lung or frozen PBMC underwent sequencing. Via MiXCR, TCRdb re-called the 5' RACE reads, giving one row per CDR3 protein. Found here are roughly 15,000 distinct CDR3 sequences, about 7.9% of them singletons; the top ten hold about a third. Study-wide points: Blood contained ubiquitous expanded tumor TCRs more at resection than at follow-up.

The input for sequencing was PBMCs, taken at surgery. This receptor was taken from a female donor with early-stage non-small cell lung cancer. This chain connects TRBV11-2 to TRBJ2-5, with D tentatively TRBD2 (6 bases). For the CDR3, the DNA is TGTGCCAGCAGCTTAGGGGTGATAGCGGAGGTGGAGACCCAGTACTTC. Residues: CASSLGVIAEVETQYF.